This entry concerns a single TCR beta chain. Its antigen remains undetermined. No per-base quality is available; no much larger clone lies one base away. The library was prepared using PCR. Reads for this sample came from an Illumina HiSeq 2500. To reduce PCR and sequencing biases, unique molecular identifiers were incorporated into the TCR beta cDNA libraries. Every 1 to 10 million input T cells yielded about 500,000 cDNA molecules, meaning each molecule approximated one T cell. Patient libraries were prepared and sequenced with the same protocol used for the earlier healthy control dataset. Within a given batch, samples were prepared together, multiplexed and sequenced on the same HiSeq lane. The study's processing was this. Raw barcoded reads were processed with MIGEC, discarding single-read molecular identifier groups before consensus assembly and CDR3 extraction. Clonotype tables were post-analysed with VDJtools, and diversity was normalized by down-sampling all datasets to the smallest sample size. Repertoire overlap clustering matched CDR3 amino acid but not nucleotide sequences to correct batch-related cross-sample contamination. TCRdb cleaned the public reads at Q25 with fastp, built clones with MiXCR and kept in-frame beta chains. Rows with a matching CDR3 protein are joined into one entry that keeps the most common DNA and genes. TCRdb, not the authors, supplied the V and J calls. The sample table records about 820,000 distinct CDR3 sequences; 53% of these occur just once. The ten largest clones represent 4% to 5.5% of the sample.

These data come from a study of post-analysis software for immune sequencing data (dated by TCRdb to the mid-2010s). Regarding the research as a whole: Relapsing-remitting, secondary progressive and progressive-relapsing multiple sclerosis were recorded as disease courses, and subtype annotation was lacking for some patients. The patient repertoires were set against under 13 previously published healthy control repertoires from donors whose ages ranged from about 6 to 27 years. A subset of samples was prepared in parallel using single-end sample barcoding, then pooled and co-amplified after Illumina adapter ligation. Broader findings and caveats from the paper: Direct clustering with F measure revealed strong co-clustering of samples prepared in the same batch, which led to a batch-effect correction. Significantly lower normalized Chao1 diversity was found in multiple sclerosis patients than in controls, suggesting substantial peripheral T-cell clonal expansion. Significantly higher frequencies in patients than in controls were found for a handful of TRBV segments, including TRBV5-6, TRBV5-1 and TRBV20-1. The control group was slightly older than the multiple sclerosis patient group.

To demonstrate the VDJtools post-analysis software, the study profiled TCR beta repertoires from the peripheral blood of under 15 young patients with multiple sclerosis. The multiple sclerosis patients were children and adolescents ranging in age from 6 to 15 years. As encoded in the germline V gene, CDR1 is SQVTM while CDR2 is ANQGSEA. Reading from cysteine to phenylalanine, the CDR3 counts 15 amino acids. Of all the DNA, just the CDR3 is kept, 45 bases in frame from base 1. Sequencing was carried out using blood. The rearrangement combines TRBV29-1 with TRBJ2-1; 8 bases in between match TRBD1. TRBJ2-7 matches the DNA end more closely, so the J call is doubtful. This sequence originates from a girl aged 5-17 years with multiple sclerosis. The CDR3 protein sequence reads: CSVESDRGAYNEQYF. The DNA sequence is TGCAGCGTTGAAAGCGACAGGGGTGCCTACAATGAGCAGTACTTC.